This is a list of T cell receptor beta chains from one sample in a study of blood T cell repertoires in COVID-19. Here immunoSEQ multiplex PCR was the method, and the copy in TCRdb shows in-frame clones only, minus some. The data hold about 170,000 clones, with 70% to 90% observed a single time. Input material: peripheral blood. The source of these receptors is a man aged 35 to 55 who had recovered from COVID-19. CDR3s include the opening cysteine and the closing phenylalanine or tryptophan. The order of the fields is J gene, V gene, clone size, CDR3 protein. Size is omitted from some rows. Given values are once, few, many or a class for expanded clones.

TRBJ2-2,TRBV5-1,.,CASRIAGVTGELFF
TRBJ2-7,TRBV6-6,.,CASSPPPGQGRLGWYEQYF
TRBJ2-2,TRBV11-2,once,CASSFNPSGLTNTGELFF
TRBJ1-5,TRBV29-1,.,CSAGTANQPQHF
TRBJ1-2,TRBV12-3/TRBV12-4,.,CASSLAGQEIRNF
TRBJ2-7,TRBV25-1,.,CASSVPGGSYEQYF
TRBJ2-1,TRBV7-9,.,CASSLQGANEQFF
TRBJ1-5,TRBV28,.,CASSSGVNQPQHF
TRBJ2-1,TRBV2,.,CASSGLAGGREQFF
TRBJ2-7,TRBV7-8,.,CASSLASGSEQYF
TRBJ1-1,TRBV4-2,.,CASSQGRGNAEAFF